The 17 T cell receptor beta chains reported below all come from one sample, sequenced in a study of T cell responses to AZD1222 COVID-19 vaccine. Using immunoSEQ multiplex PCR, the repertoire was profiled, and TCRdb retains in-frame clones only, with some absent. The sample has about 90,000 clones; 80% to 90% are singletons. The sample here was peripheral blood, taken on day 0 of AZD1222 vaccination. These TCRs come from an adult in good health.

The chain recombines TRBV7-2 with TRBJ2-3, with D unclear. The V and J ends lost 5 bases and 0 bases respectively, with 12 bases between them. CDR3 length: 15 amino acids. The V gene's germline CDR1 is SGHTA and CDR2 FQGNSA. Here the CDR3 reads CASSRVRESTDTQYF. DNA of the CDR3: TGTGCCAGCAGCCGGGTTAGGGAAAGCACAGATACGCAGTATTTT. The whole variable domain, remainder taken from reference TRBV7-2 and TRBJ2-3, is GAGVSQSPSNKVTEKGKDVELRCDPISGHTALYWYRQSLGQGLEFLIYFQGNSAPDKSGLPSDRFSAERTGGSVSTLTIQRTQQEDSAVYLCASSRVRESTDTQYFGPGTRLTVL.

CDR3 sequence reads: CASSARYGTPYEQYF. DNA of the CDR3: TGCGCCAGCAGCGCCCGTTACGGGACACCCTACGAGCAGTACTTC. J is TRBJ2-7 and V is TRBV5-1; D might be TRBD1 (6 bases). This CDR3 contains 15 residues. V was trimmed by 4 bases and J by 2 bases, leaving 16 bases between them. Germline V gene lookup returns CDR1 SGHRS and CDR2 YFSETQ.

Only a few counts were recorded for this clone. The chain couples TRBV18 to TRBJ2-7, with D perhaps assigned TRBD1 or TRBD2 (5 bases each). This CDR3 has 15 residues. CDR1 and CDR2 from the germline V gene are KGHSH and LQKENI. The V gene lost 6 bases and the J gene lost 0 bases, with 15 bases spanning the gap. Here the CDR3 reads CASSPGKGSSYEQYF. In DNA, the CDR3 is TGTGCCAGCTCCCCCGGTAAGGGGAGCTCCTACGAGCAGTACTTC.

The J gene is TRBJ1-6, the V gene TRBV6-5; D perhaps matches TRBD1 (5 bases). This CDR3 region has 15 residues. V was trimmed by 0 bases and J by 5 bases, leaving 8 bases between them. In germline, CDR1 is MNHEY, CDR2 SVGAGI. CDR3 nucleotide sequence: TGTGCCAGCAGTTACTCAGACAGAAATAATTCACCCCTCCACTTT. Protein product: CASSYSDRNNSPLHF.

The sample holds a few counts of this clone. The V call is TRBV2, the J call TRBJ1-6; D unclear. The ends were cut back, 6 bases at V and 15 bases at J, with 12 bases in the middle. CDR1 and CDR2 from the germline V gene are SNHLY and FYNNEI. This CDR3 has 11 amino acids. For the CDR3, the DNA is TGTGCCAGCAGCCCCGGTTGGGGCCTCCACTTT. Translated: CASSPGWGLHF.

CDR3 coding DNA: TGCGCCAGCAGCAAAGGGACTAGCGGGAGAGGCGGGTCAGATACGCAGTATTTT. Translated: CASSKGTSGRGGSDTQYF. This chain joins TRBV5-1 and TRBJ2-3; 14 bases match TRBD2. V shed 4 bases, J shed 4 bases, and the junction held 11 bases outside the gene matches. Germline-derived CDR1 and CDR2 are SGHRS and YFSETQ. The CDR3 spans 18 residues.

J is TRBJ1-5 and V is TRBV19; perhaps TRBD1 as D (5 bases). Germline V gene data show CDR1 as LNHDA and CDR2 as SQIVND (reference sequence). The length of the CDR3 is 20 residues. Trimming cost V 4 bases and J 8 bases, with 33 bases left between them. The CDR3 loop is CASSTPSRRPPTRGIEPQHF. The CDR3 nucleotides are TGTGCCAGTAGTACCCCTTCTCGGCGGCCCCCAACACGGGGCATAGAGCCCCAGCATTTT.

This rearrangement joins TRBV5-1 to TRBJ2-2; D not resolved. V lost 0 bases, J lost 1 base, and 1 base lay in between. The CDR3 is made up of 13 amino acids. Germline-derived CDR1 and CDR2 are SGHRS and YFSETQ. In DNA, the CDR3 is TGCGCCAGCAGCTTGGTGAACACCGGGGAGCTGTTTTTT. This translates into CASSLVNTGELFF.

The table lists this clone with a few counts. The chain employs TRBV6-6 and TRBJ1-2; a possible D gene is TRBD1 (5 bases). Trimming shortened V by 5 bases and J by 0 bases, and 25 bases separated the two germline ends. CDR3 length: 19 residues. Germline V CDR1 and CDR2: MNHNY, SVGAGI (reference sequence). The CDR3 sequence is CASSRWALRGRLANYGYTF. The CDR3, as DNA: TGTGCCAGCAGTCGCTGGGCCTTGAGGGGCCGCCTTGCTAACTATGGCTACACCTTC.

This clone was observed once. The CDR3 DNA sequence: TGTGCCAGCAGTGAAGAGACAGGATCAATCTACGAGCAGTACTTC. Amino acids: CASSEETGSIYEQYF. This rearrangement joins TRBV2 to TRBJ2-7; a weak D match, TRBD1 (6 bases). Germline loops: CDR1 SNHLY, CDR2 FYNNEI. This CDR3 spans 15 amino acids. Trimming pared 1 base from V and 3 bases from J, leaving 13 bases between.

The CDR3 DNA sequence: TGCGCCAGCAGCTTGGTAGGAGGGATCTACGAGCAGTACTTC. Protein product: CASSLVGGIYEQYF. The rearrangement joins TRBV5-1 to TRBJ2-7, with D possibly being TRBD2 (6 bases). Germline V CDR1 and CDR2: SGHRS, YFSETQ. The germline V and J ends were trimmed by 0 bases and 3 bases, with 10 bases remaining between them. This CDR3 is 14 amino acids long.

The chain has TRBV7-8 and TRBJ2-1, with D uncertain. This CDR3 spans 13 amino acids. CDR1 SGHVS and CDR2 FQNEAQ come from the germline V gene. Trimming removed 0 bases at V and 8 bases at J, with 8 bases between. The DNA of the CDR3 is TGTGCCAGCAGCTTAGCGGGCAGTGATGAGCAGTTCTTC. Its translation: CASSLAGSDEQFF.

The rearrangement links TRBV9 to TRBJ1-5, with D tentatively TRBD1 (6 bases). CDR1 and CDR2 (germline): SGDLS, YYNGEE. V lost 3 bases and J 0 bases, leaving 10 bases between the germline ends. The CDR3 sequence is 15 residues long. This chain's CDR3 is CASSAGTPSNQPQHF. CDR3 DNA sequence: TGTGCCAGCAGCGCAGGGACACCTAGCAATCAGCCCCAGCATTTT. The full variable domain, rest sourced from reference TRBV9 and TRBJ1-5, is DSGVTQTPKHLITATGQRVTLRCSPRSGDLSVYWYQQSLDQGLQFLIQYYNGEERAKGNILERFSAQQFPDLHSELNLSSLELGDSALYFCASSAGTPSNQPQHFGDGTRLSIL.

CDR3 DNA: TGTGCCAGCAGTCCACTAGCGGGAGGAAGGGAGCAGTTCTTC. This gives the protein CASSPLAGGREQFF. The V and J genes are TRBV6-4 and TRBJ2-1; 12 positions agree with TRBD2. The J segment lost 10 bases and the V segment lost 5 bases, leaving 6 bases of the junction unmatched. Germline CDR1 MRHNA, CDR2 SNTAGT. CDR3 length equals 14 residues.

This chain connects TRBV25-1 to TRBJ2-1; 11 bases align to TRBD2. The CDR3 extends over 15 amino acids. J was trimmed by 3 bases and V by 2 bases; bases with no gene match: 0. The germline CDR1 and CDR2 sequences are MGHDK and SYGVNS. CDR3 coding DNA: TGTGCCAGCAGTGAACTAGCGGGAGGCTACAATGAGCAGTTCTTC. As protein: CASSELAGGYNEQFF. Complete variable domain (other parts from reference TRBV25-1 and TRBJ2-1): EADIYQTPRYLVIGTGKKITLECSQTMGHDKMYWYQQDPGMELHLIHYSYGVNSTEKGDLSSESTVSRIRTEHFPLTLESARPSHTSQYLCASSELAGGYNEQFFGPGTRLTVL.

The chain joins TRBV5-1 to TRBJ1-1; no firm D call. Trimming cost V 0 bases and J 5 bases, with 11 bases left between them. There are 14 residues in the CDR3. The germline CDR1 and CDR2 sequences are SGHRS and YFSETQ. The CDR3 sequence: CASSLEGLSTEAFF. DNA of the CDR3: TGCGCCAGCAGCTTGGAAGGATTATCGACTGAAGCTTTCTTT.

The chain links TRBV19 to TRBJ2-2; 11 nucleotides match TRBD2. V was pared by 4 bases and J by 0 bases, with 10 bases of the junction left unmatched. Germline-derived CDR1 and CDR2 are LNHDA and SQIVND (reference sequence). The CDR3 sequence is 19 residues long. CDR3 sequence: CASSRFGLLAGANTGELFF. The CDR3 nucleotides read TGTGCCAGTAGTAGATTTGGGTTACTAGCGGGGGCGAACACCGGGGAGCTGTTTTTT.